The next 13 T cell receptor beta chains were all read from a single sample in a study of T-cell memory formation after mild COVID-19. TCRdb processed the 5' RACE reads anew with MiXCR; each CDR3 protein has one entry. The sample includes 190,000 or so distinct CDR3 sequences, roughly a tenth of them seen just once. The specimen was PBMCs or a T cell subset sorted from them (not recorded which). The receptors were sampled from a man aged 18 to 30 who had mild COVID-19 (a few samples of this study predate the infection). Cell type and time point are not known.

DNA of the CDR3: TGTGCCAGCAGCCAAGATCGAGTCGACTTCTCTGGAAACACCATATATTTT. This encodes CASSQDRVDFSGNTIYF. This sequence joins TRBV4-2 and TRBJ1-3, with no clear D. This CDR3 has 17 residues. V was trimmed by 0 bases and J by 0 bases, leaving 12 bases between them. Germline V CDR1 and CDR2: LGHNA, YNFKEQ.

This clonotype was seen a few times. The CDR3 is CASSPWGETNEKLFF. CDR3 coding DNA: TGTGCCAGCAGCCCCTGGGGAGAAACTAATGAAAAACTGTTTTTT. The V and J genes are TRBV25-1 and TRBJ1-4, with unresolved D. Germline V gene lookup returns CDR1 MGHDK and CDR2 SYGVNS. The CDR3 consists of 15 residues. V was clipped by 6 bases and J by 1 base, with 12 bases between them.

This chain connects TRBV6-6 to TRBJ2-7; 8 bases match TRBD2. The germline gives CDR1 MNHNY, CDR2 SVGAGI (reference sequence). V shed 6 bases, J shed 4 bases, and the junction held 11 bases outside the gene matches. This CDR3 is 15 amino acids long. The CDR3 sequence is CASSRGTPGGYEQYV. The CDR3 bases are TGTGCCAGCAGCCGGGGGACACCGGGGGGGTACGAGCAGTACGTC.

This clonotype has only a few counts. This sequence joins TRBV7-2 and TRBJ1-2; D might be TRBD1 (5 bases). The CDR3 extends over 15 amino acids. Germline assignment: CDR1 SGHTA and CDR2 FQGNSA. V was trimmed by 4 bases and J by 0 bases, leaving 12 bases between them. DNA for the CDR3: TGTGCCAGCAGCTCCGGGACGACGGCTAACTATGGCTACACCTTC. Its protein product is CASSSGTTANYGYTF.

J is TRBJ2-7 and V is TRBV6-5; 8 bases are a match to TRBD1. Unmatched junction bases numbered 21, after V lost 8 bases and J lost 9 bases. The CDR3 has 16 residues. Germline V lookup: CDR1 MNHEY, CDR2 SVGAGI. The CDR3 loop reads CASGQLDTGGYNVQYF. Written as DNA, the CDR3 is TGTGCCAGCGGTCAACTCGATACAGGGGGGTACAACGTGCAGTACTTC.

This clonotype was detected only a few times. The chain combines TRBV7-2 with TRBJ1-3; the D is unclear. Germline-derived CDR1 and CDR2 are SGHTA and FQGNSA. The CDR3 totals 15 residues. The V end was cut by 4 bases, the J end by 0 bases, with 10 bases between. The CDR3 spells CASSSVSLSGNTIYF. CDR3 nucleotides: TGTGCCAGCAGCTCCGTAAGCCTCTCTGGAAACACCATATATTTT. The variable domain in full, with the rest retrieved from reference TRBV7-2 and TRBJ1-3, is GAGVSQSPSNKVTEKGKDVELRCDPISGHTALYWYRQSLGQGLEFLIYFQGNSAPDKSGLPSDRFSAERTGGSVSTLTIQRTQQEDSAVYLCASSSVSLSGNTIYFGEGSWLTVV.

The chain combines TRBV20-1 with TRBJ2-3; 8 nucleotides agree with TRBD2. The germline gives CDR1 DFQATT, CDR2 SNEGSKA (reference sequence). CDR3 length equals 15 residues. The V gene end was trimmed by 5 bases and the J gene end by 0 bases; junction bases not matched to a gene: 7. The CDR3 spells CSALLTGGSTDTQYF. CDR3 DNA sequence: TGCAGTGCTCTTCTAACGGGGGGGAGCACAGATACGCAGTATTTT.

There are a few counts of this clonotype. This chain joins TRBV3-1 and TRBJ2-4; D perhaps matches TRBD2 (7 bases). V was clipped by 6 bases and J by 8 bases, with 14 bases between them. CDR1 and CDR2 from the germline V gene are LGHDT and YNNKEL (reference sequence). This CDR3 contains 13 residues. In DNA form, the CDR3 reads TGTGCCAGCAGTCCCCGGGGGGCGGACATTCAGTACTTC. It translates to CASSPRGADIQYF.

Many counts were recorded for this clonotype. The V gene is TRBV7-2, the J gene TRBJ2-5; D is unclear. Per germline, CDR1 SGHTA and CDR2 FQGNSA. Between the trimmed V and J ends, which lost 1 base and 5 bases, there was a span of 14 bases. The CDR3 is 15 amino acids. This CDR3 reads CASSLVGVAGETQYF. The CDR3 coding sequence is TGTGCCAGCAGCTTAGTTGGGGTGGCCGGGGAGACCCAGTACTTC.

There are a few counts of this clonotype. The chain recombines TRBV7-9 with TRBJ2-5; a possible D gene is TRBD1 (6 bases). Germline loops: CDR1 SEHNR, CDR2 FQNEAQ (reference sequence). V was shortened by 0 bases and J by 0 bases, with 8 bases between the two germline ends. This CDR3 region has 15 residues. The CDR3 here is CASSLARGYQETQYF. CDR3 bases: TGTGCCAGCAGCTTAGCGAGGGGGTACCAAGAGACCCAGTACTTC.

This clonotype was detected a few times. This chain joins TRBV6-2 or TRBV6-3 and TRBJ2-4; 12 positions match TRBD2. CDR1 is MNHEY and CDR2 is SVGEGT in the germline V gene. With 5 bases clipped from V and 0 bases from J, the junction kept 8 bases outside the gene matches. The CDR3 runs to 18 residues. The CDR3 DNA reads TGTGCCAGCAGTCCGACTAGCGGGGGCTTTTTAGCCAAAAACATTCAGTACTTC. It translates to CASSPTSGGFLAKNIQYF.

The chain links TRBV20-1 to TRBJ2-4; 8 bases are a match to TRBD2. CDR1 DFQATT and CDR2 SNEGSKA come from the germline V gene (reference sequence). This CDR3 spans 15 amino acids. Trimming cost V 4 bases and J 0 bases; bases outside gene matches: 5. CDR3 in amino acids: CSATERGLAKNIQYF. Written as DNA, the CDR3 is TGCAGTGCTACCGAGCGGGGGCTAGCCAAAAACATTCAGTACTTC.

V and J are TRBV7-2 and TRBJ1-2; maybe TRBD1 (6 bases). Trimming stripped 6 bases from V and 10 bases from J, with 18 bases between. CDR3 length: 13 amino acids. Germline assignment: CDR1 SGHTA and CDR2 FQGNSA. This CDR3 reads CASRRRSGGPYTF. The CDR3 coding sequence is TGTGCCAGCAGACGAAGAAGTGGGGGGCCCTACACCTTC.